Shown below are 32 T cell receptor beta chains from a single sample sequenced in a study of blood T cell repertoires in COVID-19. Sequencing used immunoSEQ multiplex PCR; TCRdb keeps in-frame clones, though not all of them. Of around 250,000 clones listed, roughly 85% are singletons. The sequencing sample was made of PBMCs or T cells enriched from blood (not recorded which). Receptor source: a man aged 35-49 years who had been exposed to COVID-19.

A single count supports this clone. In DNA, the CDR3 is TGTGCCAGCCACAGGGTAGGGACAGATACGCAGTATTTT. Translating it yields CASHRVGTDTQYF. V usage is TRBV25-1 and J usage is TRBJ2-3; maybe TRBD1 (6 bases). The germline V gene encodes CDR1 MGHDK and CDR2 SYGVNS. Trimming shortened V by 8 bases and J by 3 bases, and 12 bases separated the two germline ends. CDR3 length equals 13 residues. The whole variable domain, remainder taken from reference TRBV25-1 and TRBJ2-3, is EADIYQTPRYLVIGTGKKITLECSQTMGHDKMYWYQQDPGMELHLIHYSYGVNSTEKGDLSSESTVSRIRTEHFPLTLESARPSHTSQYLCASHRVGTDTQYFGPGTRLTVL.

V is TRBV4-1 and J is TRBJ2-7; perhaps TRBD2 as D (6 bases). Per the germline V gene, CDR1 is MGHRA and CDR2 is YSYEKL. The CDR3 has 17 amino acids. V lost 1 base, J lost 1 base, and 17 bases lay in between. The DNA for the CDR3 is TGCGCCAGCAGCCAAGGATCCGGGGGAGCGTCATCCTACGAGCAGTACTTC. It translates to CASSQGSGGASSYEQYF.

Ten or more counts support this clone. The CDR3 sequence is CASSGRQGGNSPLHF. In DNA, the CDR3 is TGTGCCAGTTCAGGCCGACAGGGTGGAAATTCACCCCTCCACTTT. The chain has TRBV28 and TRBJ1-6, with 7 bases matching TRBD1. The junction had 12 bases not matched to a gene; V was cut back by 9 bases and J by 7 bases. CDR1 and CDR2 from the germline V gene are MDHEN and SYDVKM. CDR3 length equals 15 residues. Based on the CDR3 plus reference TRBV28 and TRBJ1-6, the full variable domain is DVKVTQSSRYLVKRTGEKVFLECVQDMDHENMFWYRQDPGLGLRLIYFSYDVKMKEKGDIPEGYSVSREKKERFSLILESASTNQTSMYLCASSGRQGGNSPLHFGNGTRLTVT.

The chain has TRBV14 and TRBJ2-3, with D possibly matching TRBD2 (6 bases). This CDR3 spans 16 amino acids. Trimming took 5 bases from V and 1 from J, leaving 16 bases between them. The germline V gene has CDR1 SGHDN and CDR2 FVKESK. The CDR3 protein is CASSTFPGRRTDTQYF. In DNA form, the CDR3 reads TGTGCCAGCAGCACCTTTCCGGGGAGGCGCACAGATACGCAGTATTTT. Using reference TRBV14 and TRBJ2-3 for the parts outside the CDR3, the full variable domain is EAGVTQFPSHSVIEKGQTVTLRCDPISGHDNLYWYRRVMGKEIKFLLHFVKESKQDESGMPNNRFLAERTGGTYSTLKVQPAELEDSGVYFCASSTFPGRRTDTQYFGPGTRLTVL.

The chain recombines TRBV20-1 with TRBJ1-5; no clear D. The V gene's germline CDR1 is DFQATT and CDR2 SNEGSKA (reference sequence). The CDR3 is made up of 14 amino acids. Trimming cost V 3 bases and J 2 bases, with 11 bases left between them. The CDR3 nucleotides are TGCAGTGCTAGTCCGCTTGAGGGCAATCAGCCCCAGCATTTT. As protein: CSASPLEGNQPQHF.

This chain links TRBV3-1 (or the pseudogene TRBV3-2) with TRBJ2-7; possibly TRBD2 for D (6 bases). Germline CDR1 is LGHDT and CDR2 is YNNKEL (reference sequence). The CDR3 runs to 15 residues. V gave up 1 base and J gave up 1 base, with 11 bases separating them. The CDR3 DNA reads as TGTGCCAGCAGCCAAGGTAGCGGCAGATCCTACGAGCAGTACTTC. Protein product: CASSQGSGRSYEQYF.

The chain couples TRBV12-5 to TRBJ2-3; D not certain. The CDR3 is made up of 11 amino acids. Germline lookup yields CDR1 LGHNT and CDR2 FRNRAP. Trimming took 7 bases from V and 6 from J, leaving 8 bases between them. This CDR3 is CASAEVDTQYF. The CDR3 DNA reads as TGTGCTAGTGCCGAGGTGGATACGCAGTATTTT. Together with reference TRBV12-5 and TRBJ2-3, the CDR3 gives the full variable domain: DARVTQTPRHKVTEMGQEVTMRCQPILGHNTVFWYRQTMMQGLELLAYFRNRAPLDDSGMPKDRFSAEMPDATLATLKIQPSEPRDSAVYFCASAEVDTQYFGPGTRLTVL.

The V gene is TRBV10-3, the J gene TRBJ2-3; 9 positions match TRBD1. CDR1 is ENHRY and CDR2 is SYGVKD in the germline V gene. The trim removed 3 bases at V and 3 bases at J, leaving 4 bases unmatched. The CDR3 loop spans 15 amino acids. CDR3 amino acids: CAISDLGQGTDTQYF. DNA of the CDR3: TGTGCCATCAGTGATTTGGGACAGGGTACAGATACGCAGTATTTT.

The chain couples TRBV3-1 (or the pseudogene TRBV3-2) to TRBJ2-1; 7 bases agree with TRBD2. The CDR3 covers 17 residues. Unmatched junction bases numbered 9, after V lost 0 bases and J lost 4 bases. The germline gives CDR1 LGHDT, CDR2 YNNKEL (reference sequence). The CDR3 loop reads CASSQESRASGYNEQFF. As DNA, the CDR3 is TGTGCCAGCAGCCAAGAGAGTCGGGCTAGCGGATACAATGAGCAGTTCTTC.

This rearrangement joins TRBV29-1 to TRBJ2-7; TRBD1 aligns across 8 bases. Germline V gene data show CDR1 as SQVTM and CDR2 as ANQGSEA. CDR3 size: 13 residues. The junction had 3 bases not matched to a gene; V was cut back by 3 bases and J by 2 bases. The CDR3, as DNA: TGCAGCGTTGAGGGGGACAGGACCTACGAGCAGTACTTC. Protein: CSVEGDRTYEQYF.

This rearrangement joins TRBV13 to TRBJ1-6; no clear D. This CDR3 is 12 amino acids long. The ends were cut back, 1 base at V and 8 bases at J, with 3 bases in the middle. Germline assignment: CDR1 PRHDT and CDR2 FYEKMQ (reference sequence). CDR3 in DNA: TGTGCCAGCAGCTTAGTAGATTCACCCCTCCACTTT. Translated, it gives CASSLVDSPLHF. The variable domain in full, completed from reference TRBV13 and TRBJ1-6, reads AAGVIQSPRHLIKEKRETATLKCYPIPRHDTVYWYQQGPGQDPQFLISFYEKMQSDKGSIPDRFSAQQFSDYHSELNMSSLELGDSALYFCASSLVDSPLHFGNGTRLTVT.

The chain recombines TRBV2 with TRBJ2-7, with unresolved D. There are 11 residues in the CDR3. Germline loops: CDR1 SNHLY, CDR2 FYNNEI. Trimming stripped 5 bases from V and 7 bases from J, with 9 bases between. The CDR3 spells CASSSMREQYF. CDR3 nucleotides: TGTGCCAGCAGTTCGATGAGGGAGCAGTACTTC.

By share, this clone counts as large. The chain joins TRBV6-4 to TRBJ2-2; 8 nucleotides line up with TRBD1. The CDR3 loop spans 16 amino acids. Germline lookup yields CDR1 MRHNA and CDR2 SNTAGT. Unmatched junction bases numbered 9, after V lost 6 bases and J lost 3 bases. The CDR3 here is CASSPVPGGDTGELFF. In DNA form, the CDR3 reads TGTGCCAGCAGCCCCGTCCCAGGGGGCGACACCGGGGAGCTGTTTTTT.

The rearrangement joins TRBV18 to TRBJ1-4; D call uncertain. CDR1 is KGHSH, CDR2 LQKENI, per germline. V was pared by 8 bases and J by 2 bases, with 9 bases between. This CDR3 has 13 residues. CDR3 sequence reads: CASRFSTNEKLFF. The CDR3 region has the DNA TGTGCCAGCCGGTTTTCGACTAATGAAAAACTGTTTTTT.

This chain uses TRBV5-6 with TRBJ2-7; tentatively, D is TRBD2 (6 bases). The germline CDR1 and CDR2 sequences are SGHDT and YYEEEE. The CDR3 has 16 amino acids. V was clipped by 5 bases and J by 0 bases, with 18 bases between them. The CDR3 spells CASSLRGGTRSYEQYF. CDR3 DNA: TGTGCCAGCAGTCTCCGGGGCGGGACCCGCTCCTACGAGCAGTACTTC. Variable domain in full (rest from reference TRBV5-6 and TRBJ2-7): DAGVTQSPTHLIKTRGQQVTLRCSPKSGHDTVSWYQQALGQGPQFIFQYYEEEERQRGNFPDRFSGHQFPNYSSELNVNALLLGDSALYLCASSLRGGTRSYEQYFGPGTRLTVT.

The CDR3 sequence: CASSLAVWAGTSGNQETQYF. Here the CDR3 DNA reads TGCGCCAGCAGCTTGGCCGTCTGGGCGGGGACTAGCGGTAACCAAGAGACCCAGTACTTC. V gene TRBV5-1 combines with J gene TRBJ2-5, with 11 bases aligning to TRBD2. The CDR3 is 20 amino acids. The germline CDR1 and CDR2 sequences are SGHRS and YFSETQ. The J segment lost 0 bases and the V segment lost 0 bases, leaving 13 bases of the junction unmatched.

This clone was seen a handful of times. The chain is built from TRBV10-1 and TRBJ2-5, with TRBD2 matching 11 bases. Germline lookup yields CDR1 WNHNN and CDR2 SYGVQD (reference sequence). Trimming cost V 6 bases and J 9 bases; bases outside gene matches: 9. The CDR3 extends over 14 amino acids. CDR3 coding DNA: TGCGCCAGCAGCGCCGGGACTAGCGGAGGGGCCCAGTACTTC. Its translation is CASSAGTSGGAQYF.

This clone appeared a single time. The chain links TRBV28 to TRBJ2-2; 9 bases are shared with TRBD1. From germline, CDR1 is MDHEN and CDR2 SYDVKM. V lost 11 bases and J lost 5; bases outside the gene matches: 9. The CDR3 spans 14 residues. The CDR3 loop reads CAGETGGGTGELFF. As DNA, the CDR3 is TGTGCCGGAGAAACAGGGGGCGGTACCGGGGAGCTGTTTTTT.

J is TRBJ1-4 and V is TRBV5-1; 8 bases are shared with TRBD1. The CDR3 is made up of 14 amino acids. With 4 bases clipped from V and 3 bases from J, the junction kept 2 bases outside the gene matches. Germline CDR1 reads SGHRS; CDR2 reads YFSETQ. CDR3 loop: CASSQTGANEKLFF. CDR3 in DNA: TGCGCCAGCAGCCAGACAGGGGCTAATGAAAAACTGTTTTTT.

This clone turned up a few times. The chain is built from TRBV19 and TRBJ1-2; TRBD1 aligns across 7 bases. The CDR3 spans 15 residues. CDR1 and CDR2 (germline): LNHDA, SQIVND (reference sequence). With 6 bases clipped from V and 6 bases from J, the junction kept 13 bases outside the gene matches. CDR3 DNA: TGTGCCAGTAGCCTCCGGGACAGACCCCTTGATGGCTACACCTTC. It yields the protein CASSLRDRPLDGYTF.

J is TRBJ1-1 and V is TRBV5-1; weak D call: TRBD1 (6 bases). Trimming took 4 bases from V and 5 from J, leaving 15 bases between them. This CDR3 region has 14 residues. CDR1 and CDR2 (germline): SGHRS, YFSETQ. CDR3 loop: CASSASGGRTEAFF. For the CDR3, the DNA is TGCGCCAGCAGCGCCTCGGGGGGGCGGACTGAAGCTTTCTTT.

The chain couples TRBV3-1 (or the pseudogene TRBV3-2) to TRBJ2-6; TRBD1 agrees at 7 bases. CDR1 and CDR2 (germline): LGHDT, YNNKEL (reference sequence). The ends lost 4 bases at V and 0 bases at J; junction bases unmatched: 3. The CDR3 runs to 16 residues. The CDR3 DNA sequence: TGTGCCAGCAGCCGGGCAGGGGGCTCTGGGGCCAACGTCCTGACTTTC. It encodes CASSRAGGSGANVLTF.

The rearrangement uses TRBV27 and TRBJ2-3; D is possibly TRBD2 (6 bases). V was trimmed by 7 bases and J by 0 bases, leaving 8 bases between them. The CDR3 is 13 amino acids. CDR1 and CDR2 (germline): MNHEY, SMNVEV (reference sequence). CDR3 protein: CASKGRSTDTQYF. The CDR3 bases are TGTGCCAGCAAAGGGAGGAGCACAGATACGCAGTATTTT.

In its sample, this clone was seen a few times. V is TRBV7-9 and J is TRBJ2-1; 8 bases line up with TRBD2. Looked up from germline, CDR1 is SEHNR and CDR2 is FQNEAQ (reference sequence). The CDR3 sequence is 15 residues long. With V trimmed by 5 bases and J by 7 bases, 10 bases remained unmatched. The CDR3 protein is CASSGTLLAENEQFF. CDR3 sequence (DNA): TGTGCCAGCAGCGGGACTCTACTAGCGGAGAATGAGCAGTTCTTC.

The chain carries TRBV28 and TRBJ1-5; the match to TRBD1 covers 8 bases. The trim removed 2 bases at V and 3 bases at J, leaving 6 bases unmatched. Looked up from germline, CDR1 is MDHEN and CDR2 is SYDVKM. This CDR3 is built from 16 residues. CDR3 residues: CASSLTGGPSNQPQHF. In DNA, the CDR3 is TGTGCCAGCAGTTTAACAGGGGGGCCCTCCAATCAGCCCCAGCATTTT.

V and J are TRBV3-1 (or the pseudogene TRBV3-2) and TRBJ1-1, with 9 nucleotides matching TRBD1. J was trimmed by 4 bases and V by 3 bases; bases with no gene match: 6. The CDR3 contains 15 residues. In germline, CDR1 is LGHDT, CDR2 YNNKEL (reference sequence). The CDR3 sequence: CASSQTTGGGTEAFF. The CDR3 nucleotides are TGTGCCAGCAGCCAGACCACAGGGGGCGGCACTGAAGCTTTCTTT.

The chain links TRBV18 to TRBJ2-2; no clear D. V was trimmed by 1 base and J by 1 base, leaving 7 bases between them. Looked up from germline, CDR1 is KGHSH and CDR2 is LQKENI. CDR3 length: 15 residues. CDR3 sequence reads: CASSPQAGNTGELFF. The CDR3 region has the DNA TGTGCCAGCTCACCACAGGCAGGGAACACCGGGGAGCTGTTTTTT.

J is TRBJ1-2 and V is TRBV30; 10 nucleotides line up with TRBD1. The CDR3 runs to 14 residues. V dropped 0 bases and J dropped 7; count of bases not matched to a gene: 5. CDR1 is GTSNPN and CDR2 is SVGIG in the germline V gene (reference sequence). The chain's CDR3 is CAWSVGTGVSGYTF. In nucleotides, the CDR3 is TGTGCCTGGAGTGTCGGGACAGGGGTTAGTGGCTACACCTTC.

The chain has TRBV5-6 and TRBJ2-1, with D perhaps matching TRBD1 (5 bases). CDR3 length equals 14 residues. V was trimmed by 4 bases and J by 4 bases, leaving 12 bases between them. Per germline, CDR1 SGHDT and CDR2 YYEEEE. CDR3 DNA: TGTGCCAGCAGCCCCGTGGGGCCATACAATGAGCAGTTCTTC. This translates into CASSPVGPYNEQFF.

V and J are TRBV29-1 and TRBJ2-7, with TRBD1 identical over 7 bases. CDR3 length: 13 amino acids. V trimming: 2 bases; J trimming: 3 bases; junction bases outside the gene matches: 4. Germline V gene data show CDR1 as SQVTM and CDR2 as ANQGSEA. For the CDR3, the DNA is TGCAGCGTTGAACGACAGGGTAGCTACGAGCAGTACTTC. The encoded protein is CSVERQGSYEQYF.

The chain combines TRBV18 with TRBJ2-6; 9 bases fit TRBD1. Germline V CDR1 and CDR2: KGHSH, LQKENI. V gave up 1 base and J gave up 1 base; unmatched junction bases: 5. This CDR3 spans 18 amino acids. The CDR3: CASSPLAGQGSGANVLTF. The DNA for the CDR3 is TGTGCCAGCTCACCACTGGCGGGACAGGGATCTGGGGCCAACGTCCTGACTTTC.

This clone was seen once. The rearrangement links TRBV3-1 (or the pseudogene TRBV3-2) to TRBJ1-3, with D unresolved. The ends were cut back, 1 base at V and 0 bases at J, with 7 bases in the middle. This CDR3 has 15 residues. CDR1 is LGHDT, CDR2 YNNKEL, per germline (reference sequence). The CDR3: CASSQAAGSGNTIYF. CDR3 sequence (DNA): TGTGCCAGCAGCCAAGCTGCCGGCTCTGGAAACACCATATATTTT.